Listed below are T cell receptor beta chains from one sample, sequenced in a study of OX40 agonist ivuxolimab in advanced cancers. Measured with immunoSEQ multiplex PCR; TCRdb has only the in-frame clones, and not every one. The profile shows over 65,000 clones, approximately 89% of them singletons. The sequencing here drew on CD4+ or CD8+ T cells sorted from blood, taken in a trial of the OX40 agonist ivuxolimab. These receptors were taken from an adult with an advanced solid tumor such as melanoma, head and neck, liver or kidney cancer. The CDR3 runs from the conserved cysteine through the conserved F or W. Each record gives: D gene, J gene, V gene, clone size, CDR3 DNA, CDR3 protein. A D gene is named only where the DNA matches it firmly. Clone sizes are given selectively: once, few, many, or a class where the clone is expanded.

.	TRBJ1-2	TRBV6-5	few	TGTGCCAGCAGTTTGCCGGGCCCCGGGGGCTACACCTTC	CASSLPGPGGYTF
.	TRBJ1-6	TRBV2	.	TGTGCCAGCAGGGGGTTAATAAATTCACCCCTCCACTTT	CASRGLINSPLHF
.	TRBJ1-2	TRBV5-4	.	TGTGCCAGCAGCTTGGCAAGCGGCTACACCTTC	CASSLASGYTF
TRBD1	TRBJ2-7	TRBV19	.	TGTGCCAGTAGTACCACCGGGACAGGGGGCTACGAGCAGTACTTC	CASSTTGTGGYEQYF
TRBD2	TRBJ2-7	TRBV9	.	TGTGCCAGCAGCCTGTCAGCGGGAGGGAAAAATGAGCAGTACTTC	CASSLSAGGKNEQYF
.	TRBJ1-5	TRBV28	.	TGTGCCAGCAGTTTACACAGGGCTAGTGGCAATCAGCCCCAGCATTTT	CASSLHRASGNQPQHF
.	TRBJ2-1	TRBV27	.	TGTGCCAGCAGTTTGCTTGGGCAGGGGTTAACAGGCTACAATGAGCAGTTCTTC	CASSLLGQGLTGYNEQFF
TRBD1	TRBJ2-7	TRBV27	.	TGTGCCAGCAAACGACAGGGGGCTCCCTACGAGCAGTACTTC	CASKRQGAPYEQYF
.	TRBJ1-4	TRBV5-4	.	TGTGCCAGCAGCTTGGCCGGGACCCTAAAGGGTGAAAAACTGTTTTTT	CASSLAGTLKGEKLFF
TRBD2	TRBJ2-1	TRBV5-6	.	TGTGCCAGCAGCCGTACCGGGACTAGCGGGAGAAGTGAGCAGTTCTTC	CASSRTGTSGRSEQFF
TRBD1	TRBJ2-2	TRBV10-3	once	TGTGCCATAGCTTTTGTGTCGGGACAGGGCCGTACCGGGGAGCTGTTTTTT	CAIAFVSGQGRTGELFF
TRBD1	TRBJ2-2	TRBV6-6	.	TGTGCCAGCAGTCCCTACGGACAGGGGAACACCGGGGAGCTGTTTTTT	CASSPYGQGNTGELFF
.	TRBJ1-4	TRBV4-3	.	TGCGCCAGCAGCTACCTACAGGGAAGTAATGAAAAACTGTTTTTT	CASSYLQGSNEKLFF
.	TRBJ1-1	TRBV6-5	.	TGTGCCAGCAGTCTCGAAGTGAACACTGAAGCTTTCTTT	CASSLEVNTEAFF
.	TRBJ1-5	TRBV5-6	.	TGTGCCAGCAGCTTGACTGGCGGGCCCCAGCATTTT	CASSLTGGPQHF
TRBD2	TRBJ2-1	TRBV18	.	TGTGCCAGCTCAAGGGCGGGAGAATCTAGAGGTGAGCAGTTCTTC	CASSRAGESRGEQFF
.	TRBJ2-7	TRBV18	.	TGTGCCAGCTCACCCTTAGGCATGGTTTTCCCCTACTACGAGCAGTACTTC	CASSPLGMVFPYYEQYF
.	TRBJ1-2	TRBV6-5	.	TGTGCCAGCAGTCTAAACTATGGCTACACCTTC	CASSLNYGYTF
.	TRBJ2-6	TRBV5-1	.	TGCGCCAGCAGCGTCAGGGGTTCTGGGGCCAACGTCCTGACTTTC	CASSVRGSGANVLTF
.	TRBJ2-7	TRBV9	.	TGTGCCAGCAGCGTAGCCCCCTTTACCTACGAGCAGTACTTC	CASSVAPFTYEQYF
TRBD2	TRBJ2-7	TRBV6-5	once	TGTGCCAGCAGTTTCCGGACTAGCGGGGTCTCCTACGAGCAGTACTTC	CASSFRTSGVSYEQYF
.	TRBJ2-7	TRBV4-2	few	TGTGCCAGCAGCCAATCCACTGATCACTACGAGCAGTACTTC	CASSQSTDHYEQYF
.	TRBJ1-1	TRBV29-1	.	TGCAGCGCTCATGGGCTTCGGGGCGACACTGAAGCTTTCTTT	CSAHGLRGDTEAFF
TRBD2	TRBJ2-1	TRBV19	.	TGTGCCAGTATCCCGACTAGCGGATCCTACAATGAGCAGTTCTTC	CASIPTSGSYNEQFF
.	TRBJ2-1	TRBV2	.	TGTGCCAGCAAAGGGGAGGCGTACAATGAGCAGTTCTTC	CASKGEAYNEQFF
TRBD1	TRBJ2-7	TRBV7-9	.	TGTGCCAGCAGCTTTAGGGGGGGGACAGGGTCCTACGAGCAGTACTTC	CASSFRGGTGSYEQYF
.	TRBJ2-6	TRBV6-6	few	TGTGCCAGCAGTTACGGTTCCTCTGGGGCCAACGTCCTGACTTTC	CASSYGSSGANVLTF
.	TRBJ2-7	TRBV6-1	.	TGTGCCAGCAGCCACCTGGACGGGCCCTACGAGCAGTACTTC	CASSHLDGPYEQYF
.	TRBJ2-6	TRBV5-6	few	TGTGCCAGCAGTTTGCCAGGTGCAGGAACTGGGGCCAACGTCCTGACTTTC	CASSLPGAGTGANVLTF
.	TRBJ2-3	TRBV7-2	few	TGTGCCAGCAGCCCCGGACAAAGACCAGATACGCAGTATTTT	CASSPGQRPDTQYF
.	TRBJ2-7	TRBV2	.	TGTGCCAGCAGTAATATAGGGGGTCAGGTCTACGAGCAGTACTTC	CASSNIGGQVYEQYF
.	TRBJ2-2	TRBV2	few	TGTGCCAGCAGTGAAGCGCTTCGAGGCGGGGAGCTGTTTTTT	CASSEALRGGELFF
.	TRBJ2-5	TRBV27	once	TGTGCCAGCAGTTTGCTAGGGTGGGGGGCACAAGAGACCCAGTACTTC	CASSLLGWGAQETQYF
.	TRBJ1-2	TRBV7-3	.	TGTGCCAGCAGCTTATCATCCAGGGGTAGCTACACCTTC	CASSLSSRGSYTF
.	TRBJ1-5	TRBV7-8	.	TGTGCCAGCAGTCGTTATTGGCGCCAGGGCCTAAATCAGCCCCAGCATTTT	CASSRYWRQGLNQPQHF